The 14 T cell receptor beta chains reported below all come from one sample, sequenced in a study of T-cell reconstitution after alpha-beta-depleted transplantation in children (dated by TCRdb to the mid-2010s). Taken with the paper, the label for treatment or condition translates to: allogeneic hematopoietic cell transplantation with graft depleted of TCRalphabeta T cells and CD19 B cells. Library preparation was by PCR. TCRdb lists the instrument as Illumina HiSeq 2500. TCR libraries were prepared with molecular barcoding, using unique molecular identifiers to normalize TCRbeta repertoire quantification. The public sequencing data were trimmed at Q25 with fastp and processed into clonotypes with MiXCR by TCRdb, which kept only in-frame beta chains. Every entry covers one CDR3 protein and lists the most common genes and DNA from its rows. Recorded for this sample are some 200,000 distinct CDR3 sequences; 7% to 9% of them occurred a single time. The top ten hold less than 40% of the sample.

Here the sequenced sample was PBMCs, mostly from graft donor cells, taken 360 days after TCRalphabeta/CD19-depleted stem cell transplant. The receptors derive from a male patient aged 2-10 years who had a stem cell transplant for acute myeloid leukemia, so the T cells may come from the graft donor.

This clonotype was detected a few times. This chain joins TRBV5-6 and TRBJ2-7; D remains unclear. V lost 4 bases and J 1 base, leaving 12 bases between the germline ends. The CDR3 is made up of 14 amino acids. In germline, CDR1 is SGHDT, CDR2 YYEEEE. The CDR3 region is CASSRGQKSYEQYF. The DNA of the CDR3 is TGTGCCAGCAGCCGTGGGCAGAAATCCTACGAGCAGTACTTC.

The chain couples TRBV5-5 to TRBJ2-1; D may correspond to TRBD1 or TRBD2 (6 bases each). The CDR3 sequence is 18 residues long. With 4 bases removed from V and 2 bases from J, the gap between germline ends came to 22 bases. From germline, CDR1 is SGHKS and CDR2 YYEKEE (reference sequence). The CDR3 protein is CASSTAGMAGHPYNEQFF. CDR3 coding DNA: TGTGCCAGCAGCACGGCTGGAATGGCGGGACACCCCTACAATGAGCAGTTCTTC.

The rearrangement joins TRBV5-1 to TRBJ2-2; 9 nucleotides line up with TRBD1. CDR1 and CDR2 (germline): SGHRS, YFSETQ. This CDR3 spans 15 amino acids. V lost 7 bases to trimming and J lost 0 bases; unmatched junction nucleotides: 4. This CDR3 is CASGTGGANTGELFF. CDR3 nucleotides: TGCGCCAGCGGTACAGGGGGCGCGAACACCGGGGAGCTGTTTTTT.

The rearrangement uses TRBV5-1 and TRBJ2-3, with a tentative D call TRBD1 (5 bases). The CDR3 has 16 residues. Looked up from germline, CDR1 is SGHRS and CDR2 is YFSETQ. V lost 3 bases, J lost 1 base, and 15 bases lay in between. DNA of the CDR3: TGCGCCAGCAGCTCATCTCAGGGAAAACGCACAGATACGCAGTATTTT. It translates to CASSSSQGKRTDTQYF. The full variable domain, its missing parts supplied by reference TRBV5-1 and TRBJ2-3, is KAGVTQTPRYLIKTRGQQVTLSCSPISGHRSVSWYQQTPGQGLQFLFEYFSETQRNKGNFPGRFSGRQFSNSRSEMNVSTLELGDSALYLCASSSSQGKRTDTQYFGPGTRLTVL.

This clonotype was counted between two and nine times. The chain employs TRBV5-1 and TRBJ1-5; possibly TRBD1 for D (5 bases). Germline lookup yields CDR1 SGHRS and CDR2 YFSETQ. This CDR3 has 14 residues. The V and J ends lost 4 bases and 3 bases respectively, with 11 bases between them. The DNA of the CDR3 is TGCGCCAGCAGCCCGGGGCTCCACAATCAGCCCCAGCATTTT. Amino acids: CASSPGLHNQPQHF. Full variable domain (outside the CDR3, taken from reference TRBV5-1 and TRBJ1-5): KAGVTQTPRYLIKTRGQQVTLSCSPISGHRSVSWYQQTPGQGLQFLFEYFSETQRNKGNFPGRFSGRQFSNSRSEMNVSTLELGDSALYLCASSPGLHNQPQHFGDGTRLSIL.

In this sample, this clonotype turned up many times. The chain links TRBV4-1 to TRBJ2-7, with 9 bases aligning to TRBD2. V was pared by 2 bases and J by 3 bases, with 5 bases of the junction left unmatched. This CDR3 comprises 15 residues. Germline V gene sequence: CDR1 MGHRA, CDR2 YSYEKL. The CDR3 reads CASSQTNSGSYEQYF. CDR3 DNA: TGCGCCAGCAGCCAAACAAATAGCGGGAGCTACGAGCAGTACTTC.

The chain uses TRBV20-1 and TRBJ2-1; 8 bases fit TRBD2. This CDR3 spans 14 amino acids. The germline V gene encodes CDR1 DFQATT and CDR2 SNEGSKA (reference sequence). V was clipped by 7 bases and J by 1 base; unmatched bases: 6. The CDR3 loop reads CSVTGTSSYNEQFF. Written as DNA, the CDR3 is TGCAGTGTCACCGGGACTAGTTCCTACAATGAGCAGTTCTTC.

The chain carries TRBV6-1 and TRBJ2-1; 11 bases agree with TRBD2. The CDR3 extends over 15 amino acids. Trimming cost V 7 bases and J 8 bases; bases outside gene matches: 10. Germline lookup yields CDR1 MNHNS and CDR2 SASEGT. CDR3 sequence (DNA): TGTGCCAGCACCCCGGGACTAGCGGCCAGGGATGAGCAGTTCTTC. Translated, it gives CASTPGLAARDEQFF.

This clonotype was detected many times. CDR3 bases: TGTGCCAGCAGCTTGACGTACCAAGAGACCCAGTACTTC. It is translated as CASSLTYQETQYF. This chain links TRBV7-6 with TRBJ2-5; D ambiguous. CDR1 is SGHVS and CDR2 is FNYEAQ in the germline V gene. This CDR3 is 13 amino acids long. V was pared by 3 bases and J by 0 bases, with 5 bases between.

The rearrangement uses TRBV27 and TRBJ2-2, with a weak D call TRBD2 (5 bases). Trimming removed 5 bases at V and 4 bases at J, with 17 bases between. Germline values: CDR1 MNHEY, CDR2 SMNVEV (reference sequence). The CDR3 spans 16 residues. CDR3 sequence: CASSPSPTTPTGELFF. The CDR3 DNA reads as TGTGCCAGCAGTCCGTCGCCGACTACCCCCACCGGGGAGCTGTTTTTT.

This clonotype was observed at least ten times. This rearrangement joins TRBV5-1 to TRBJ2-1; 14 bases match TRBD2. The CDR3 covers 16 residues. Germline CDR1 is SGHRS and CDR2 is YFSETQ. Trimming took 5 bases from V and 8 from J; bases not matched to a gene: 9. The CDR3 reads CASRSGLAGGTDEQFF. CDR3 sequence (DNA): TGCGCCAGCAGATCTGGACTAGCGGGGGGTACTGATGAGCAGTTCTTC.

A few counts support this clonotype. V usage is TRBV6-2 or TRBV6-3 and J usage is TRBJ2-7; no reliable D call. The germline V and J ends were trimmed by 0 bases and 3 bases, with 6 bases remaining between them. Germline V gene lookup returns CDR1 MNHEY and CDR2 SVGEGT. The CDR3 covers 13 residues. This CDR3 reads CASSYSLRYEQYF. CDR3 DNA: TGTGCCAGCAGTTACTCGTTACGCTACGAGCAGTACTTC.

Note on this clonotype: Compared with germline, one end of the junction differs, possibly owing to a read error. The J gene is TRBJ2-1, the V gene TRBV20-1, with 10 bases fitting TRBD2. Germline V CDR1 and CDR2: DFQATT, SNEGSKA (reference sequence). The CDR3 spans 19 residues. This CDR3 reads CCARDRAWWTSGGYNEQFF. In DNA form, the CDR3 reads TGCTGTGCTAGAGATCGGGCTTGGTGGACTAGCGGCGGGTACAATGAGCAGTTCTTC.

This clonotype was recorded many times. The chain has TRBV12-3 or TRBV12-4 and TRBJ2-6; perhaps TRBD1 as D (6 bases). Trimming left V 4 bases short and J 3 bases short, with 16 bases between. This CDR3 is 17 amino acids long. The CDR3 bases are TGTGCCAGCAGTTCATGGGGGCCTAGTTTTGGGGCCAACGTCCTGACTTTC. It specifies CASSSWGPSFGANVLTF.